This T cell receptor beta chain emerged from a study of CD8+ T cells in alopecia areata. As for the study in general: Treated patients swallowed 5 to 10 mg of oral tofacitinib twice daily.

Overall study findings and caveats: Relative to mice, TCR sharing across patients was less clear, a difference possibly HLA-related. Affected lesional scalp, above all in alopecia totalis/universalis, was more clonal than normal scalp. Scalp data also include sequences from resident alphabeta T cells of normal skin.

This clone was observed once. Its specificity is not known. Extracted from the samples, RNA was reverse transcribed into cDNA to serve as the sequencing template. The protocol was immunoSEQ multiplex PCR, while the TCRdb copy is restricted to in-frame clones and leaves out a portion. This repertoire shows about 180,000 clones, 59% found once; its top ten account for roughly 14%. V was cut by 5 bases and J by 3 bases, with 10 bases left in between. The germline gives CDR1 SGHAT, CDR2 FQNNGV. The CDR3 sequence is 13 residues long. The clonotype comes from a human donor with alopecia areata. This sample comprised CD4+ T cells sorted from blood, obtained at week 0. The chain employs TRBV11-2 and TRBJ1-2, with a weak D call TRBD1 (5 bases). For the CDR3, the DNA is TGTGCCAGCAGCCACCCGGGACACTATGGCTACACCTTC. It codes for CASSHPGHYGYTF.